This is a list of T cell receptor beta chains from one sample in a study of monozygotic twins with inflammatory bowel disease. For each CDR3 protein, TCRdb gives one entry from its re-call of the 5' RACE reads, without DNA. The table for this sample gives about 440,000 distinct CDR3 sequences. The source material was blood. These TCRs come from a human donor with ulcerative colitis or Crohn's disease, or a healthy co-twin of an affected twin (not recorded which). Both conserved end residues are part of each CDR3. Each record gives: V gene, J gene, CDR3 protein.

V: TRBV7-2
J: TRBJ1-4
CDR3: CASTPGKKLFF

V: TRBV12-3/TRBV12-4
J: TRBJ2-7
CDR3: CASTRAMSYEQYF

V: TRBV12-3/TRBV12-4
J: TRBJ2-3
CDR3: CASSSTSGGRGDTQYF

V: TRBV12-3/TRBV12-4
J: TRBJ1-2
CDR3: CASSLGGQLGYGYTF

V: TRBV10-3
J: TRBJ2-1
CDR3: CAISKGQQQYNEQFF

V: TRBV7-2
J: TRBJ1-4
CDR3: CASSLDRGREKLFF

V: TRBV10-1
J: TRBJ2-1
CDR3: CASSLGLAISSYNEQFF

V: TRBV27
J: TRBJ2-7
CDR3: CASSLGSPGQGSYEQYF

V: TRBV20-1
J: TRBJ2-7
CDR3: CSAPDRGYEQYF

V: TRBV5-5
J: TRBJ2-1
CDR3: CASSILTSGSGNEQFF

V: TRBV3-1
J: TRBJ1-5
CDR3: CASSQARQPQHF